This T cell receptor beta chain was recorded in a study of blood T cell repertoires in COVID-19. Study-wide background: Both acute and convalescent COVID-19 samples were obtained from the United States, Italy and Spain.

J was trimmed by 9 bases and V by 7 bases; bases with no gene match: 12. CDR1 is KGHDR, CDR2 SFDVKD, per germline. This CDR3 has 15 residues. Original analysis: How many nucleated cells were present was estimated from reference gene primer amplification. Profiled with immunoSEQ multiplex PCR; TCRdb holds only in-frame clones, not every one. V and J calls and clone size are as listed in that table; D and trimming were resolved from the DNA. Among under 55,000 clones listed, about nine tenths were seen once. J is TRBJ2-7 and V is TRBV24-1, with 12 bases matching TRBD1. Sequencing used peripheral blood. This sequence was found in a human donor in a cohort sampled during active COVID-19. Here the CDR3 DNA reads TGTGCCACCAGCCAACCGGGACAGGGGGCCTCTGGGCAGTACTTC. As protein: CATSQPGQGASGQYF.